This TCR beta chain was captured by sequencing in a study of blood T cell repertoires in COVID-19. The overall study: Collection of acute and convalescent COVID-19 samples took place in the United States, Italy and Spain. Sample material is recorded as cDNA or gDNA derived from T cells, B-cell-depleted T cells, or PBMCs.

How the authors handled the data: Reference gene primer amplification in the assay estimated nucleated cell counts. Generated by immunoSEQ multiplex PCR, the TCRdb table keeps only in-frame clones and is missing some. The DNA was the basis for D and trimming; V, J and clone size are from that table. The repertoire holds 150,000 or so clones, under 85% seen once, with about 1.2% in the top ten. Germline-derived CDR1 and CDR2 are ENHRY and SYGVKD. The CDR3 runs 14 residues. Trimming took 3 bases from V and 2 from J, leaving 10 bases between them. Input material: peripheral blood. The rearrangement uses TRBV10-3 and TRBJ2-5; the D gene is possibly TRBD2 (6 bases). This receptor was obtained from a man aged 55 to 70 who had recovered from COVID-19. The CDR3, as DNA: TGTGCCATCAGTGACAGCGGGTTTCAAGAGACCCAGTACTTC. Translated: CAISDSGFQETQYF.